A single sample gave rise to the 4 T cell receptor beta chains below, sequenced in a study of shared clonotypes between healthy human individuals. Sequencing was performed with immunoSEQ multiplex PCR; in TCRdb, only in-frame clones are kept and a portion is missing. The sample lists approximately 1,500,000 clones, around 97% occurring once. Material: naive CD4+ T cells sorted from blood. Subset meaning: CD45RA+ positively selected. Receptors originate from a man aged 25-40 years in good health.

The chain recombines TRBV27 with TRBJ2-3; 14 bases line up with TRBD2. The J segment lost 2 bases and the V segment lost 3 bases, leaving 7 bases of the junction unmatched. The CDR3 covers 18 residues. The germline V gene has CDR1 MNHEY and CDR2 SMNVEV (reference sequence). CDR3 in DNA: TGTGCCAGCAGTTTTCTCCGGACTAGCGGGAGGTCCACAGATACGCAGTATTTT. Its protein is CASSFLRTSGRSTDTQYF.

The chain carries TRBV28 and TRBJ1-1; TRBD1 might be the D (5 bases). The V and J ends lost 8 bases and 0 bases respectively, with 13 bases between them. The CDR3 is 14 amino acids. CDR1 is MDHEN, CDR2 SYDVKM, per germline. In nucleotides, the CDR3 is TGTGCCAGCGTCACAGGAGCCATGAACACTGAAGCTTTCTTT. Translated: CASVTGAMNTEAFF.

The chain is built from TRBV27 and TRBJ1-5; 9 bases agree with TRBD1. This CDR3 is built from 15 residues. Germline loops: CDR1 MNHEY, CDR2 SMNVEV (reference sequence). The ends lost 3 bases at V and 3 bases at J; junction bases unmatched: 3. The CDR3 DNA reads TGTGCCAGCAGTTTGTACAGGGGGCCCAATCAGCCCCAGCATTTT. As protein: CASSLYRGPNQPQHF.

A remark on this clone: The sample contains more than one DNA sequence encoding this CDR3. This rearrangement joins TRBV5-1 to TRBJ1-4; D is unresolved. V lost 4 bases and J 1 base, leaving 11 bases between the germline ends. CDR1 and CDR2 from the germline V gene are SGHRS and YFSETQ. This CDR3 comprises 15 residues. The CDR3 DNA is TGCGCCAGCAGCCGGGGTCAGGAAACTAATGAAAAACTGTTTTTT. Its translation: CASSRGQETNEKLFF.